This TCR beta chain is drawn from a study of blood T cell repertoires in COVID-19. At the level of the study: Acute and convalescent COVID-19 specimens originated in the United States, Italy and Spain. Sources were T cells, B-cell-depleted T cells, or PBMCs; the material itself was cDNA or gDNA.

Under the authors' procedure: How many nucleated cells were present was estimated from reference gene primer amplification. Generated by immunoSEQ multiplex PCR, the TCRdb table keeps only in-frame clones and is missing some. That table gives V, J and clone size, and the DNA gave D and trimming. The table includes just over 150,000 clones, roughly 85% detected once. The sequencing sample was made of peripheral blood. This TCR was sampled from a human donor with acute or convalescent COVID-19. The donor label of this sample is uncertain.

Here the CDR3 DNA reads TGTGCCAGTAGTATTCGGGGACAGGGGGCGTCTGGACCCCAGCATTTT. Translating gives CASSIRGQGASGPQHF. The chain joins TRBV19 to TRBJ1-5, with 12 bases lining up with TRBD1. Germline lookup yields CDR1 LNHDA and CDR2 SQIVND (reference sequence). The CDR3 has 16 residues. Losses at the gene ends were 3 bases for V and 10 bases for J; bases not matched to a gene: 10.